Listed below are T cell receptor beta chains from one sample, sequenced in a study of identical twins' blood T cells. TCRdb redid the calling of the 5' RACE reads with MiXCR, one entry per CDR3 protein. Of roughly 380,000 distinct CDR3 sequences in the sample, more than 25% were seen once. Sequencing was done on a sample of PBMCs. The receptor source for this set is a woman aged 18 to 49 in good health. Each CDR3 is given with its conserved first and last residue.

>TRBV7-2|17
CASSDRDRGLARTEAFF
>TRBV25-1|13
CASSKLVPSEQFF
>TRBV20-1|13
CSARRSGYYEQYF
>TRBV5-1|14
CASSDRAHTDTQYF
>TRBV2|13
CASEGLAKNIQYF
>TRBV20-1|15
CSFVTSGPLYNEQFF
>TRBV28|15
CASSLLAGVNEKLFF
>TRBV2|13
CASRQGEGYGYTF
>TRBV5-4|16
CASSWSQGTGSYEQYF
>TRBV20-1|12
CSASDRTYGYTF
>TRBV29-1|13
CSVGLGLMQPQHF
>TRBV6-1|16
CASSVQGTGYTGELFF
>TRBV7-6|13
CASSTTGPAEAFF
>TRBV18|15
CASSPPQGANTEAFF
>TRBV5-1|15
CDSSFGGTIYNEQFF
>TRBV5-1|13
CASRGTTTGELFF
>TRBV19|10
CASRNNEQFF
>TRBV5-1|17
CASSLVAGTLNTGELFF
>TRBV7-9|13
CASSLARGDTQYF
>TRBV27|15
CASSLRLPSYNEQFF
>TRBV10-3|13
CAIRGQGADTQYF
>TRBV7-2|17
CASSTRQANSYNSPLHF
>TRBV29-1|12
CSVEGTDEKLFF
>TRBV7-2|15
CASSLKRPRSIEQFF
>TRBV7-9|14
CASSFRGVSDTQYF
>TRBV12-3/TRBV12-4|14
CASSLGAFNPPLHF
>TRBV27|14
CASRPGLPNTEAFF
>TRBV4-2|16
CASSQVWTREIDTQYF
>TRBV4-1|14
CASSHWDRVDGYTF
>TRBV29-1|13
CSAARVGVTEAFF
>TRBV29-1|13
CSAIAGVPNEQFF
>TRBV14|17
CASSQGGFGLGTDTQYF
>TRBV20-1|13
CSARKVSSYEQYF
>TRBV27|14
CASSSRGAVTEAFF
>TRBV20-1|11
CSAPYGEKLFF
>TRBV28|15
CASRPPAGVNEKLFF
>TRBV18|12
CASSPTGEGYTF
>TRBV10-3|15
CAISARGATYNEQFF
>TRBV27|17
CASSVMLGRAFSNEQFF
>TRBV20-1|12
CRGRGGGTEAFF
>TRBV11-3|14
CASSLTRSTDEQFF
>TRBV9|13
CASSVAPSNEHFF
>TRBV2|11
CARSEEGGLFF
>TRBV4-3|14
CASSARTGHGEQFF
>TRBV5-1|12
CASSLDGQPQHF
>TRBV5-1|14
CASSRDRVNYEQYF
>TRBV2|14
CASTTQGLDYGYTF
>TRBV12-3/TRBV12-4|11
CASRGPLQAFF
>TRBV20-1|14
CSARDRKGQYGYTF
>TRBV19|14
CASSIGTGVNEQFF
>TRBV2|14
CASRDRWGLARLFF
>TRBV18|16
CASSPRTSGAHNEQFF
>TRBV10-2|12
CASSNSGYEQYF
>TRBV12-3/TRBV12-4|14
CASSDRVWGDTQYF
>TRBV29-1|13
CSVRKDSNQPQHF
>TRBV12-3/TRBV12-4|12
CASSLVGYTQYF
>TRBV5-1|15
CASTLEAGVFNEQFF
>TRBV20-1|11
CSASRTDTQYF